This is a list of T cell receptor beta chains from one sample in a study of T cell responses to AZD1222 COVID-19 vaccine. TCRdb keeps only in-frame clones here, not all; method: immunoSEQ multiplex PCR. The table has about 56,000 clones, 80% to 90% seen once. The specimen comprised peripheral blood, sampled on day 0 of AZD1222 vaccination. These receptors all come from an adult in good health. The CDR3 runs from the conserved cysteine through the conserved F or W. Fields, in order: V gene, D gene, clone size, J gene, CDR3 protein, CDR3 DNA. The D gene is left open where the match is weak. The listing skips clone size in some rows; elsewhere it reads once, few, many or a size class.

v_call: TRBV28; d_call: -; clone_size: -; j_call: TRBJ1-5; cdr3_aa: CASRESGSRNQPQHF; cdr3_nt: TGTGCCAGCAGGGAATCGGGGAGTCGGAATCAGCCCCAGCATTTT
v_call: TRBV3-1/TRBV3-2; d_call: -; clone_size: -; j_call: TRBJ2-7; cdr3_aa: CASSPTGREQYF; cdr3_nt: TGTGCCAGCAGCCCTACAGGCCGGGAGCAGTACTTC
v_call: TRBV30; d_call: -; clone_size: -; j_call: TRBJ2-7; cdr3_aa: CAWSVLSVGTSREQYF; cdr3_nt: TGTGCCTGGAGTGTTCTGAGCGTGGGGACATCTCGCGAGCAGTACTTC
v_call: TRBV5-1; d_call: TRBD1; clone_size: -; j_call: TRBJ2-1; cdr3_aa: CASSLGTVFSSEQFF; cdr3_nt: TGCGCCAGCAGCTTAGGGACAGTTTTTTCCTCTGAGCAGTTCTTC
v_call: TRBV19; d_call: -; clone_size: once; j_call: TRBJ1-2; cdr3_aa: CASSIPLGGNYGYTF; cdr3_nt: TGTGCCAGTAGTATACCCCTCGGGGGTAACTATGGCTACACCTTC
v_call: TRBV28; d_call: TRBD1; clone_size: -; j_call: TRBJ1-5; cdr3_aa: CASSLARDRVQPQHF; cdr3_nt: TGTGCCAGCAGTTTGGCGCGGGACAGGGTTCAGCCCCAGCATTTT
v_call: TRBV15; d_call: TRBD1; clone_size: -; j_call: TRBJ1-3; cdr3_aa: CATSRENRGQNTIYF; cdr3_nt: TGTGCCACCAGCAGGGAAAACAGGGGGCAGAACACCATATATTTT
v_call: TRBV2; d_call: -; clone_size: few; j_call: TRBJ1-3; cdr3_aa: CASREKGYGNTIYF; cdr3_nt: TGTGCCAGCAGAGAGAAAGGGTACGGAAACACCATATATTTT
v_call: TRBV18; d_call: -; clone_size: -; j_call: TRBJ2-5; cdr3_aa: CASSTGRGLGQETQYF; cdr3_nt: TGTGCCAGCTCAACGGGGCGGGGATTGGGGCAAGAGACCCAGTACTTC
v_call: TRBV4-2; d_call: -; clone_size: -; j_call: TRBJ1-6; cdr3_aa: CASSQDPHIPGHLNSPLHF; cdr3_nt: TGTGCCAGCAGCCAAGATCCCCATATTCCGGGACACTTAAATTCACCCCTCCACTTT
v_call: TRBV18; d_call: -; clone_size: -; j_call: TRBJ1-5; cdr3_aa: CASSDASNQPQHF; cdr3_nt: TGTGCCAGCTCGGACGCTAGCAATCAGCCCCAGCATTTT
v_call: TRBV29-1; d_call: -; clone_size: -; j_call: TRBJ2-3; cdr3_aa: CSVVLPPSTDTQYF; cdr3_nt: TGCAGCGTTGTGCTGCCGCCTAGCACAGATACGCAGTATTTT
v_call: TRBV9; d_call: -; clone_size: -; j_call: TRBJ1-2; cdr3_aa: CASSVMVEVDGYTF; cdr3_nt: TGTGCCAGCAGCGTAATGGTCGAGGTTGATGGCTACACCTTC
v_call: TRBV11-3; d_call: -; clone_size: -; j_call: TRBJ2-5; cdr3_aa: CASSLDGRVGETQYF; cdr3_nt: TGTGCCAGCAGCTTAGACGGCAGGGTCGGGGAGACCCAGTACTTC
v_call: TRBV6-5; d_call: -; clone_size: -; j_call: TRBJ2-3; cdr3_aa: CATLPGVTDTQYF; cdr3_nt: TGTGCCACCCTCCCGGGGGTAACGGATACGCAGTATTTT
v_call: TRBV6-5; d_call: TRBD1; clone_size: few; j_call: TRBJ2-7; cdr3_aa: CASSYAGTGGYEQYF; cdr3_nt: TGTGCCAGCAGTTACGCCGGGACAGGCGGCTACGAGCAGTACTTC
v_call: TRBV11-2; d_call: TRBD2; clone_size: -; j_call: TRBJ2-6; cdr3_aa: CASSLDSSGVPHGGANVLTF; cdr3_nt: TGTGCCAGCAGCTTAGATTCCAGCGGGGTACCTCACGGTGGGGCCAACGTCCTGACTTTC
v_call: TRBV6-5; d_call: TRBD1; clone_size: -; j_call: TRBJ2-7; cdr3_aa: CASSPGQVKAYEQYF; cdr3_nt: TGTGCCAGCAGTCCGGGACAGGTAAAAGCCTACGAGCAGTACTTC
v_call: TRBV6-1; d_call: -; clone_size: -; j_call: TRBJ2-1; cdr3_aa: CASSDRGPVKQFF; cdr3_nt: TGTGCCAGCAGTGACCGAGGACCGGTTAAGCAGTTCTTC
v_call: TRBV28; d_call: -; clone_size: -; j_call: TRBJ1-5; cdr3_aa: CASSLFTIRTAFYQPQHF; cdr3_nt: TGTGCCAGCAGTTTATTTACAATCCGGACAGCTTTTTATCAGCCCCAGCATTTT
v_call: TRBV9; d_call: -; clone_size: -; j_call: TRBJ1-1; cdr3_aa: CASSGIRGTAEAFF; cdr3_nt: TGTGCCAGCAGCGGGATCAGGGGTACCGCTGAAGCTTTCTTT
v_call: TRBV30; d_call: -; clone_size: -; j_call: TRBJ1-5; cdr3_aa: CAWNKRGGNQPQHF; cdr3_nt: TGTGCCTGGAACAAACGCGGGGGCAATCAGCCCCAGCATTTT
v_call: TRBV7-9; d_call: -; clone_size: once; j_call: TRBJ2-1; cdr3_aa: CASSPIDEQFF; cdr3_nt: TGTGCCAGCAGCCCAATAGATGAGCAGTTCTTC